Described below is a single T cell receptor (beta chain) sequence and its context. Antigen specificity is unknown. The data derive from a study of cytomegalovirus exposure and HLA in healthy donors. About the research overall: There were a few hundred genotyped donors. Of these, 81% fell in the genetic ancestry cluster associated with self-reported Caucasian donors. Study-wide results and limits: The study listed under 200 cytomegalovirus-associated TCR beta chains. In an earlier analysis, about 87% or about 30%: the productive usage of most TCR beta V segments.

The germline CDR1 and CDR2 sequences are MGHRA and YSYEKL. V lost 2 bases and J lost 4; bases outside the gene matches: 3. This CDR3 spans 15 amino acids. The PCR contained 60 Vbeta and 13 Jbeta primers. Profiling relied on immunoSEQ multiplex PCR, and the TCRdb table lists in-frame clones only, not all of them. With approximately 50,000 clones in the sample, the ten largest clones hold under 3%. Sequencing was performed on PBMCs. The TCR comes from a female donor in good health and CMV-seronegative. This chain uses TRBV4-1 with TRBJ2-1; 9 bases agree with TRBD2. As DNA, the CDR3 is TGCGCCAGCAGCCAATCGCTAGCGGGGTACAATGAGCAGTTCTTC. It yields the protein CASSQSLAGYNEQFF.